A single sample is the source of the 15 T cell receptor beta chains below, sequenced in a study of cytomegalovirus exposure and HLA in healthy donors (dated by TCRdb to 2016 to 2017). The method behind the library was the immunoSEQ multiplex PCR assay. The multiplex PCR relied on a mix of 60 forward primers for TCR Vbeta segments and 13 reverse primers for TCR Jbeta segments. The source is immuneACCESS, and TCRdb retained only in-frame sequences with V and J called. Part of the clones is not carried over; for the studies checked, unresolved V genes explain less than half of this, and the remainder is unexplained. Here the sample has 200,000 to 250,000 clones; about 84% occur a single time. The ten biggest clones cover 1% to 1.5% of the sample. The sequenced sample was PBMCs. The receptors derive from a human donor in good health.

This chain connects TRBV28 to TRBJ2-7; tentatively, D is TRBD2 (5 bases). This CDR3 spans 14 amino acids. The ends were cut back, 7 bases at V and 0 bases at J, with 13 bases in the middle. Germline V CDR1 and CDR2: MDHEN, SYDVKM. As DNA, the CDR3 is TGTGCCAGCACCCCCCAGGCGGGCTCCTACGAGCAGTACTTC. Translation gives CASTPQAGSYEQYF.

This clone was found a few times. This rearrangement joins TRBV5-1 to TRBJ1-1; the D gene is possibly TRBD1 (6 bases). V lost 1 base to trimming and J lost 0 bases, with 7 bases between them. The CDR3 is 14 amino acids. Germline V CDR1 and CDR2: SGHRS, YFSETQ. CDR3 nucleotide sequence: TGCGCCAGCAGCTTGCAGGGGATGAACACTGAAGCTTTCTTT. This translates into CASSLQGMNTEAFF.

The rearrangement joins TRBV20-1 to TRBJ2-1; D is unclear. The germline V gene encodes CDR1 DFQATT and CDR2 SNEGSKA (reference sequence). The CDR3 sequence is 11 residues long. The V end was cut by 3 bases, the J end by 5 bases, with 5 bases between. CDR3 region: CSASKNNEQFF. The CDR3 coding sequence is TGCAGTGCTAGCAAAAACAATGAGCAGTTCTTC.

This chain joins TRBV10-1 and TRBJ2-7; 9 nucleotides match TRBD2. The germline gives CDR1 WNHNN, CDR2 SYGVQD (reference sequence). The CDR3 length is 15 residues. The V and J ends lost 9 bases and 2 bases, in that order; junction bases with no gene match: 11. The CDR3 reads CARGRMAGGAYEQYF. The CDR3 DNA reads TGCGCCAGAGGACGGATGGCGGGAGGGGCCTACGAGCAGTACTTC.

CDR3 DNA: TGCGCCAGCACCCCCCAGGGGAGAGGGCCCTCCTACGAGCAGTACTTC. Its translation is CASTPQGRGPSYEQYF. V and J are TRBV10-2 and TRBJ2-7; maybe TRBD1 (6 bases). This CDR3 spans 16 amino acids. CDR1 WSHSY and CDR2 SAAADI come from the germline V gene. The V gene lost 7 bases and the J gene lost 0 bases, with 19 bases spanning the gap.

V gene TRBV6-5 combines with J gene TRBJ2-3; 12 bases map to TRBD2. The V gene end was trimmed by 5 bases and the J gene end by 9 bases; junction bases not matched to a gene: 9. This CDR3 is 15 amino acids long. Germline assignment: CDR1 MNHEY and CDR2 SVGAGI. CDR3 amino acids: CASSQGLAGKGTQYF. The CDR3 DNA follows: TGTGCCAGCAGTCAAGGACTAGCGGGAAAGGGGACGCAGTATTTT.

The rearrangement links TRBV6-1 to TRBJ1-3, with D unclear. V lost 5 bases, J lost 0 bases, and 5 bases lay in between. This CDR3 is built from 13 residues. Germline assignment: CDR1 MNHNS and CDR2 SASEGT. CDR3 bases: TGTGCCAGCAGTTTCCGCTCTGGAAACACCATATATTTT. This codes for CASSFRSGNTIYF.

The CDR3 DNA is TGTGCCAGCAGCGACGCCGCGGCAGGGATGTCCTACGAGCAGTACTTC. The encoded protein is CASSDAAAGMSYEQYF. This sequence joins TRBV13 and TRBJ2-7, with D perhaps TRBD1 (5 bases). V gave up 5 bases and J gave up 1 base, with 18 bases separating them. CDR1 is PRHDT and CDR2 is FYEKMQ in the germline V gene (reference sequence). This CDR3 is 16 amino acids long.

The J gene is TRBJ1-1, the V gene TRBV29-1; D unresolved. The CDR3 length is 13 residues. Germline V gene sequence: CDR1 SQVTM, CDR2 ANQGSEA. V was cut by 4 bases and J by 6 bases, with 15 bases left in between. For the CDR3, the DNA is TGCAGCGTTGTTCTCGGGTCTTACCCTGAAGCTTTCTTT. It yields the protein CSVVLGSYPEAFF.

The chain couples TRBV16 to TRBJ1-5; tentatively, D is TRBD1 (5 bases). The germline CDR1 and CDR2 sequences are KGHSY and FQNENV. Between the trimmed V and J ends, which lost 4 bases and 0 bases, there was a span of 10 bases. The CDR3 spans 15 residues. The CDR3 is CASSLQGYSNQPQHF. For the CDR3, the DNA is TGTGCCAGCAGCCTCCAGGGCTATAGCAATCAGCCCCAGCATTTT.

The chain employs TRBV11-2 and TRBJ2-1; 9 nucleotides line up with TRBD1. With V trimmed by 8 bases and J by 7 bases, 12 bases remained unmatched. CDR1 SGHAT and CDR2 FQNNGV come from the germline V gene. The CDR3 runs to 15 residues. This CDR3 is CASGTTGGKFNEQFF. CDR3 DNA sequence: TGTGCCAGCGGTACCACAGGGGGCAAGTTTAATGAGCAGTTCTTC.

The chain links TRBV6-4 to TRBJ1-2; 9 nucleotides agree with TRBD1. CDR3 length: 14 amino acids. Germline CDR1 is MRHNA and CDR2 is SNTAGT. V shed 6 bases, J shed 4 bases, and the junction held 6 bases outside the gene matches. DNA of the CDR3: TGTGCCAGCAGCCCCCAGACAGGGGGCTATGGCTACACCTTC. Translated, it gives CASSPQTGGYGYTF.

This clone was found a few times. The rearrangement uses TRBV6-5 and TRBJ2-1, with D maybe TRBD2 (5 bases). There are 13 residues in the CDR3. Germline V gene lookup returns CDR1 MNHEY and CDR2 SVGAGI. The germline V and J ends were trimmed by 7 bases and 8 bases, with 15 bases remaining between them. The CDR3 nucleotides are TGTGCCAGCACCAACGGGGTCTCGGATGAGCAGTTCTTC. Protein product: CASTNGVSDEQFF.

V and J are TRBV7-9 and TRBJ2-4, with 7 bases fitting TRBD1. CDR3 size: 14 residues. The germline CDR1 and CDR2 sequences are SEHNR and FQNEAQ (reference sequence). With V trimmed by 5 bases and J by 2 bases, 3 bases remained unmatched. CDR3 DNA: TGTGCCAGCAGCATGACAGGGTCCAAAAACATTCAGTACTTC. Translating it yields CASSMTGSKNIQYF.

Turning to this clone: This same CDR3 is encoded by further DNA sequences in the sample. This rearrangement joins TRBV20-1 to TRBJ1-1; tentative D call: TRBD1 (5 bases). This CDR3 spans 11 amino acids. The germline V gene has CDR1 DFQATT and CDR2 SNEGSKA (reference sequence). V gave up 5 bases and J gave up 1 base, with 5 bases separating them. This chain's CDR3 is CSAQGNTEAFF. The CDR3 coding sequence is TGCAGTGCTCAGGGGAACACTGAAGCTTTCTTT.